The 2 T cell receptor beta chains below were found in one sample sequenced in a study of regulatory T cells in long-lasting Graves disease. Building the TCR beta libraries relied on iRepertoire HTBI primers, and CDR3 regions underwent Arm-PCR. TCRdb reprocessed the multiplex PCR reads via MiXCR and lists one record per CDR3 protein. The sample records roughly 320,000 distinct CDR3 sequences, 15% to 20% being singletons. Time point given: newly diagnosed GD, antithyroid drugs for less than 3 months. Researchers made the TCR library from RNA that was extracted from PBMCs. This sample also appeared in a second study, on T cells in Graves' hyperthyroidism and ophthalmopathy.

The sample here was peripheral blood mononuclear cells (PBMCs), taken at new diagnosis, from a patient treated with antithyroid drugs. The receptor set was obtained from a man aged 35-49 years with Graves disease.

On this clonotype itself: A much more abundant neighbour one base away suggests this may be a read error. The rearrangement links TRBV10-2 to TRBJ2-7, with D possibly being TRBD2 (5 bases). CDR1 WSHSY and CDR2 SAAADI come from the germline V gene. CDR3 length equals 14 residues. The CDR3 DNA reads TGCGCCAGCACTATAAACACAGCGGAGCGCGAGCAGTGCTTC. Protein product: CASTINTAEREQCF.

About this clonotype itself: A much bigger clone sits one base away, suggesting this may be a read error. Here the CDR3 DNA reads TGTGCCAGCAGCCCGCTCTCCGCAACTAATGAAAAACCGTTTTTT. Protein: CASSPLSATNEKPFF. J is TRBJ1-4 and V is TRBV3-1; D not certain. Germline CDR1 reads LGHDT; CDR2 reads YNNKEL (reference sequence). This CDR3 comprises 15 residues.